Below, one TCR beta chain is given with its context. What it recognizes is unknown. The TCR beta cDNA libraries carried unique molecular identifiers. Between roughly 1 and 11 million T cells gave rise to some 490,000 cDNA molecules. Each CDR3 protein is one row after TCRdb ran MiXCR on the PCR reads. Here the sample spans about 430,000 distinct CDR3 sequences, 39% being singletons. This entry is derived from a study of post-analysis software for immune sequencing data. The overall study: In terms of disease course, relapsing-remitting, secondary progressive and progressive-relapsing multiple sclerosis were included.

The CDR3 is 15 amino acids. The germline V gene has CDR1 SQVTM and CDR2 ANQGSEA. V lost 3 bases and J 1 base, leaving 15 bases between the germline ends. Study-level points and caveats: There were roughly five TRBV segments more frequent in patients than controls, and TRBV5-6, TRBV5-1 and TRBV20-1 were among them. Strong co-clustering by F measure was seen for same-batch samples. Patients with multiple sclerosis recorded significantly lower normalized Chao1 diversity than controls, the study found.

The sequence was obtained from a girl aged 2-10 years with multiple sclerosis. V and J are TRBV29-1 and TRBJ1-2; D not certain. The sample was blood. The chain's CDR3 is CSVDSSVHFNYGYTF. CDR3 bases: TGCAGCGTTGACAGCTCGGTCCACTTTAACTATGGCTACACCTTC.